This T cell receptor (beta chain) originates from a study of Ad26.COV2.S vaccination and SARS-CoV-2 variants. Whole-study context: Donor was in the COV1001 Ad26.COV2.S trial arm. Doses of Ad26.COV2.S were injected into muscle once or twice, 56 days apart. Study observations and caveats: Responses of T cells in total may have been underestimated by the TCR breadth and depth analyses.

On this clone itself: No antigen is known for it.

Treatment reported: around 19 received Ad26.COV2.S at low or high dose, single or two shots; five or six received placebo; per-sample allocation not given. Material that was analyzed had been drawn on day 63 after the first vaccine or placebo injection. The germline CDR1 and CDR2 sequences are MRHNA and SNTAGT. Trimming took 5 bases from V and 5 from J; bases not matched to a gene: 7. The CDR3 runs 16 residues. This table comes from immunoSEQ multiplex PCR, and its TCRdb copy is limited to in-frame clones, with some not included. The sample includes some 480,000 clones, around nine tenths of them seen just once.

The V call is TRBV6-4, the J call TRBJ2-2; TRBD2 aligns across 11 bases. The source was peripheral blood, collected in a trial of Ad26.COV2.S vaccine versus placebo. The origin of this receptor is a person aged 18 to 65 who received the Ad26.COV2.S COVID-19 vaccine or a placebo. CDR3 DNA: TGTGCCAGCAGTCTACTAGCGGGAGTTGGAACCGGGGAGCTGTTTTTT. It is translated as CASSLLAGVGTGELFF.